This T cell receptor (beta chain) was found in a study of T cell repertoires in cytomegalovirus infection. Study-level points and caveats: In two of eight donors, the top clonotype was HLA-C-restricted CMV-specific.

MiXCR, run by TCRdb on the reads, gives a single entry per CDR3 protein. The data show some 590,000 distinct CDR3 sequences, around two fifths seen once. The CDR3 length is 16 residues. CDR1 MNHEY and CDR2 SMNVEV come from the germline V gene (reference sequence). Germline trimming cut 5 bases from V and 0 bases from J; bases unmatched to any gene: 7. As regards this clonotype: The antigen is undetermined.

This specimen consisted of cultured PBMCs, obtained from culture after CMV antigen stimulation. The rearrangement uses TRBV27 and TRBJ2-3; 8 bases are shared with TRBD2. The source is a human donor in good health (CMV status not recorded). Some clones in this sample may be carry-over from other donors' samples. For the CDR3, the DNA is TGTGCCAGCAGTAGCCTGCCTAGCGGGAGCACAGATACGCAGTATTTT. It yields the protein CASSSLPSGSTDTQYF.